Given below is one T cell receptor (beta chain) in context. Only a few counts were recorded for this clonotype. The antigen it recognizes is unknown. The sample holds no much larger clone one base away, and base qualities are not on file. These data are taken from a study of early T cells in non-severe SARS-CoV-2 infection (dated by TCRdb to about 2021). For context, the study as a whole: Because TCR sequencing relied on bulk RNA taken from unsorted whole blood, pairing of alpha and beta chains was not possible.

Reading the germline V gene gives CDR1 MNHEY and CDR2 SVGEGT. V was cut back by 4 bases and J by 3 bases, leaving a gap of 19 bases between them. The CDR3 goes from the cysteine to the phenylalanine over 16 residues. The DNA shown is the 48-base CDR3, in frame from base 1. This was a case-control study nested in a cohort of healthcare workers in London, UK, who had nasopharyngeal swab PCR tests and blood samples taken every week. Between 23 and 31 March 2020, the week of the UK lockdown, healthcare workers were enrolled and then followed up weekly for as long as 16 weeks. The receptor library was made with 5' RACE. Sequencer: NextSeq 500. Unique molecular identifiers were attached to individual cDNA molecules in the TCR library protocol so that sequencing error and PCR bias could be corrected. Both TCR alpha and beta chains were sequenced, and tight co-correlation was observed between alpha and beta sequence abundances in each sample. The authors' analysis ran thus. Decombinator V4 was used to perform V gene, J gene and CDR3 annotation of TCR sequences. Expanded TCRs were defined as changing significantly between any two time points under a Poisson model with p below 0.0001. TCR abundances were normalised to the total number of TCRs sequenced in each sample and reported as counts per million. TRAV1-2 paired with TRAJ12, TRAJ20 or TRAJ33 defined MAIT TCRs, while TRAV10 paired with TRAJ18 defined iNKT TCRs. VDJdb, accessed 1 November 2021, was searched for CMV, EBV and SARS-CoV-2 annotated TCRs, with TCRs annotated for multiple antigens excluded. The public sequencing data were trimmed at Q25 with fastp and processed into clonotypes with MiXCR by TCRdb, which kept only in-frame beta chains. Each entry is one CDR3 protein sequence, shown with its most common DNA and genes. The V and J calls were determined by TCRdb, not by the authors. For this sample there are over 25,000 distinct CDR3 sequences; 8.5% to 10% appear just once. Roughly 15% of the sample goes to the ten largest clones.

Results and caveats for the whole study, not just this receptor: VDJdb matching was skewed toward anti-spike CD8 responses and likely underestimated virus-specific expansions, missing private and CD4 specificities.

Rearrangement joined TRBV6-2 or TRBV6-3 to TRBJ2-7; the D gene assignment is perhaps TRBD1 or TRBD2, with each matching 5 bases. The clonotype originates from an adult who was a healthcare worker with PCR-confirmed SARS-CoV-2 infection or an uninfected control (not recorded which). The sequencing input was whole blood. CDR3 protein: CASSFAIRDGRYEQYF. The nucleotide sequence reads as follows: TGTGCCAGCAGTTTTGCCATCCGGGACGGACGCTACGAGCAGTACTTC.